This TCR beta chain came from a study of early T cells in non-severe SARS-CoV-2 infection. Overall study: Sequencing of bulk RNA from unsorted whole blood was done, without chain pairing. Regarding the study as a whole: Matches to VDJdb favored anti-spike CD8 responses and missed private and CD4 specificities.

Individual cDNA molecules received unique molecular identifiers. TCRdb reprocessed the 5' RACE reads with MiXCR, giving one entry per CDR3 protein. This table holds about 75,000 distinct CDR3 sequences, approximately 10% found once. Worth noting for this clonotype: Its antigen is undetermined.

Germline V lookup: CDR1 DFQATT, CDR2 SNEGSKA (reference sequence). V dropped 1 base and J dropped 3 bases, with 16 bases sitting between them. The CDR3 loop spans 16 amino acids. The sequences come from whole blood, collected at baseline. The TCR sequence derives from an adult who was a healthcare worker with PCR-confirmed SARS-CoV-2 infection or an uninfected control (not recorded which). The rearrangement links TRBV20-1 to TRBJ2-1, with a weak D call TRBD1 (6 bases). The CDR3 spells CSARGSQGHIYNEQFF. The CDR3 DNA follows: TGCAGTGCTAGAGGCTCGCAGGGGCATATCTACAATGAGCAGTTCTTC.